A single count supports the clone carrying this T cell receptor (beta chain). Its specificity is not known. The data derive from a study of T cells in localized non-small cell lung cancer. General study results and limits: Turning up in adjacent lung were a median roughly 59 of the top 100 tumor clones. Longer overall survival was seen with higher T cell density measured in blood.

Profiled with immunoSEQ multiplex PCR; TCRdb holds only in-frame clones, not every one. This table holds almost 65,000 clones, roughly nine tenths found once. J was trimmed by 7 bases and V by 0 bases; bases with no gene match: 7. Germline CDR1 SGHRS, CDR2 YFSETQ. The CDR3 extends over 16 amino acids. Sequencing used peripheral blood, obtained before any cancer treatment. The rearrangement joins TRBV5-1 to TRBJ2-3, with 11 nucleotides matching TRBD2. This receptor was obtained from a woman aged 35-75 years with stage I lung adenocarcinoma. The CDR3, as DNA: TGCGCCAGCAGCTTGGGCCTTAGCGGGGGGGCCCATACGCAGTATTTT. The encoded protein is CASSLGLSGGAHTQYF.